This T cell receptor beta chain was sequenced in a study of long-term antiretroviral therapy in people with HIV. Samples were assayed with immunoSEQ v3.0 at survey level. Clones were read by immunoSEQ multiplex PCR, and TCRdb kept only the in-frame ones, dropping some. The sample holds about 35,000 clones, around 94% seen once. Among participants with HIV, every one received treatment in the United States. In the case of this clone: Its antigen is unknown.

Study-wide findings and caveats: From the mid-2000s to the late 2010s, blood was obtained, possibly while participants received older ART regimens. It was observed that HIV repertoires exhibited narrower CDR3 length ranges than controls.

CDR1 and CDR2 (germline): SGHRS, YFSETQ. V gave up 5 bases and J gave up 10 bases; unmatched junction bases: 7. The CDR3 runs 14 residues. The specimen was unsorted PBMCs, collected 4.1 years after starting antiretroviral therapy. The receptor comes from a woman aged 45-59 years with HIV. The rearrangement joins TRBV5-1 to TRBJ1-4; 11 bases fit TRBD1. The CDR3: CASRPGTGGVKLFF. For the CDR3, the DNA is TGCGCCAGCAGGCCCGGGACAGGGGGGGTAAAACTGTTTTTT.